Included here is one T cell receptor (beta chain) sequence, with context. What it recognizes is unknown. This entry belongs to a study of T cells in Graves' hyperthyroidism and ophthalmopathy. Overall study results and limits: Most thyroid clonotypes that were expanded above 0.001 also turned up in blood. From stable hyperthyroidism, ophthalmopathy was set apart by a 13 V-J model.

Amplified TCR beta CDR3 regions came from RNA transcripts. The TCR CDR3 first-round RT-PCR relied on the HTBI primer set. TCRdb analysed the multiplex PCR reads with MiXCR anew, one entry per CDR3 protein. This table has about 560,000 distinct CDR3 sequences, over 15% appearing once. The CDR3 spans 16 residues. V was clipped by 6 bases and J by 1 base; unmatched bases: 10. The germline gives CDR1 ENHRY, CDR2 SYGVKD. Used for diagnoses were clinical symptoms, serum thyroxine and TRAb, thyroid ultrasound and orbital computed tomography. This receptor was identified in a young woman with Graves' hyperthyroidism. The sample comprised blood. The gene calls are TRBV10-3 and TRBJ1-2; TRBD1 aligns across 8 bases. The CDR3 nucleotides read TGTGCCATCAGAGGGGGACAGGAGCCCTTTAACTATGGCTACACCTTC. It codes for CAIRGGQEPFNYGYTF.